A selection of T cell receptor beta chains follows, all from one sample in a study of T-cell memory formation after mild COVID-19. MiXCR, run by TCRdb on the 5' RACE reads, gives a single entry per CDR3 protein. The top ten hold about 20% of the sample, which has approximately 340,000 distinct CDR3 sequences, roughly 15% seen once. The sample was PBMCs or a T cell subset sorted from them (not recorded which). Receptors were obtained from a man aged 18 to 30 who had mild COVID-19 (a few samples of this study predate the infection). Cell type and time point are not known. Each CDR3 is given with its conserved first and last residue. Fields, in order: CDR3 protein, CDR3 DNA, D gene, J gene, V gene, clone size. D genes are given only for firm matches. Clone size appears in some rows only: once, few, many, or a class for an expanded clone.

CDR3aa: CATSEERGSRTDTQYF
CDR3nt: TGTGCCACCAGTGAGGAACGGGGATCCCGCACAGATACGCAGTATTTT
d_gene: -
j_gene: TRBJ2-3
v_gene: TRBV24-1
abundance: -

CDR3aa: CASSYREPGHEQFF
CDR3nt: TGTGCCAGCAGTTACAGGGAGCCTGGGCATGAGCAGTTCTTC
d_gene: -
j_gene: TRBJ2-1
v_gene: TRBV6-2/TRBV6-3
abundance: few

CDR3aa: CSVGRLAIGGNNEQFF
CDR3nt: TGCAGCGTCGGCAGACTAGCGATAGGCGGGAACAATGAGCAGTTCTTC
d_gene: TRBD2
j_gene: TRBJ2-1
v_gene: TRBV29-1
abundance: once

CDR3aa: CASSLARNTGELFF
CDR3nt: TGTGCCAGCAGCTTAGCGAGGAACACCGGGGAGCTGTTTTTT
d_gene: -
j_gene: TRBJ2-2
v_gene: TRBV5-4
abundance: many

CDR3aa: CASSLGLPGAPTKLFF
CDR3nt: TGTGCCAGCAGCTTGGGCTTACCGGGAGCGCCGACAAAACTGTTTTTT
d_gene: -
j_gene: TRBJ1-4
v_gene: TRBV11-2
abundance: few

CDR3aa: CASSLFLFTQYF
CDR3nt: TGTGCCAGCAGTTTATTCTTGTTTACGCAGTATTTT
d_gene: -
j_gene: TRBJ2-3
v_gene: TRBV12-3/TRBV12-4
abundance: few

CDR3aa: CASSPATLLGGYTF
CDR3nt: TGTGCCAGCTCACCAGCAACCCTCCTAGGCGGCTACACCTTC
d_gene: -
j_gene: TRBJ1-2
v_gene: TRBV18
abundance: -

CDR3aa: CASSSGTGGYGETQYF
CDR3nt: TGTGCCAGCAGTTCCGGGACAGGGGGCTATGGGGAGACCCAGTACTTC
d_gene: TRBD1
j_gene: TRBJ2-5
v_gene: TRBV14
abundance: -

CDR3aa: CASSQEGLYGYTF
CDR3nt: TGTGCCAGCAGCCAAGAGGGCCTCTATGGCTACACCTTC
d_gene: -
j_gene: TRBJ1-2
v_gene: TRBV3-1
abundance: few

CDR3aa: CASSNTPSGVTPGELFF
CDR3nt: TGCGCCAGCAGCAACACCCCAAGCGGGGTCACGCCCGGGGAGCTGTTTTTT
d_gene: TRBD2
j_gene: TRBJ2-2
v_gene: TRBV5-1
abundance: few

CDR3aa: CSVEGPSFGNTIYF
CDR3nt: TGCAGCGTTGAAGGTCCGTCTTTCGGAAACACCATATATTTT
d_gene: -
j_gene: TRBJ1-3
v_gene: TRBV29-1
abundance: -

CDR3aa: CASSQEMWDGDFYGYTF
CDR3nt: TGCGCCAGCAGCCAAGAAATGTGGGACGGGGACTTCTATGGCTACACCTTC
d_gene: -
j_gene: TRBJ1-2
v_gene: TRBV4-1
abundance: few

CDR3aa: CASRPPGDTEAFF
CDR3nt: TGTGCCAGCAGACCCCCGGGGGATACTGAAGCTTTCTTT
d_gene: -
j_gene: TRBJ1-1
v_gene: TRBV6-2/TRBV6-3
abundance: few

CDR3aa: CASSLEGAGLNQPQHF
CDR3nt: TGCGCCAGCAGCTTGGAAGGGGCAGGGCTTAATCAGCCCCAGCATTTT
d_gene: -
j_gene: TRBJ1-5
v_gene: TRBV5-1
abundance: -

CDR3aa: CASSVSDNEQFF
CDR3nt: TGTGCCAGCAGCGTTAGCGACAATGAGCAGTTCTTC
d_gene: -
j_gene: TRBJ2-1
v_gene: TRBV9
abundance: few

CDR3aa: CASSPSGGALNEQFF
CDR3nt: TGTGCCAGCAGCCCTAGCGGGGGGGCTTTAAATGAGCAGTTCTTC
d_gene: TRBD2
j_gene: TRBJ2-1
v_gene: TRBV7-9
abundance: many

CDR3aa: CASSSWDRGRGTDTQYF
CDR3nt: TGTGCCAGCAGCTCATGGGACCGTGGCAGGGGCACAGATACGCAGTATTTT
d_gene: -
j_gene: TRBJ2-3
v_gene: TRBV11-2
abundance: -

CDR3aa: CSGIQDSPSYEQYF
CDR3nt: TGCAGCGGTATACAGGACAGCCCTTCCTACGAGCAGTACTTC
d_gene: -
j_gene: TRBJ2-7
v_gene: TRBV29-1
abundance: many

CDR3aa: CATSRGPTSTGELFF
CDR3nt: TGTGCCACCAGCAGGGGACCCACTTCCACCGGGGAGCTGTTTTTT
d_gene: -
j_gene: TRBJ2-2
v_gene: TRBV15
abundance: few

CDR3aa: CASSQGGGNTEAFF
CDR3nt: TGTGCCAGCTCCCAGGGGGGGGGGAACACTGAAGCTTTCTTT
d_gene: TRBD1
j_gene: TRBJ1-1
v_gene: TRBV28
abundance: -

CDR3aa: CSAGTSNYGYTF
CDR3nt: TGCAGTGCTGGGACATCTAACTATGGCTACACCTTC
d_gene: -
j_gene: TRBJ1-2
v_gene: TRBV20-1
abundance: -

CDR3aa: CASASRSPAGGTEAFF
CDR3nt: TGTGCCAGCGCCTCCAGAAGTCCGGCAGGGGGGACTGAAGCTTTCTTT
d_gene: TRBD1
j_gene: TRBJ1-1
v_gene: TRBV7-9
abundance: few

CDR3aa: CASSQDQVQGGYEQYF
CDR3nt: TGCGCCAGCAGCCAAGATCAGGTCCAGGGAGGATACGAGCAGTACTTC
d_gene: -
j_gene: TRBJ2-7
v_gene: TRBV4-1
abundance: -

CDR3aa: CASSLRTGGWNEAFF
CDR3nt: TGTGCCAGCAGCTTGCGGACAGGGGGCTGGAATGAAGCTTTCTTT
d_gene: TRBD1
j_gene: TRBJ1-1
v_gene: TRBV7-9
abundance: -

CDR3aa: CASSTFGGDNSPLHF
CDR3nt: TGTGCCAGCAGTACCTTCGGGGGCGATAATTCACCCCTCCACTTT
d_gene: -
j_gene: TRBJ1-6
v_gene: TRBV6-5
abundance: few

CDR3aa: CASSTGGAGGELFF
CDR3nt: TGTGCCAGCAGCACAGGGGGCGCGGGCGGGGAGCTGTTTTTT
d_gene: TRBD1
j_gene: TRBJ2-2
v_gene: TRBV2
abundance: few

CDR3aa: CASSNGLAGGIYNEQFF
CDR3nt: TGTGCCAGCAGTAACGGACTAGCGGGGGGCATCTACAATGAGCAGTTCTTC
d_gene: TRBD2
j_gene: TRBJ2-1
v_gene: TRBV6-2/TRBV6-3
abundance: few

CDR3aa: CASSELYGTNTDTQYF
CDR3nt: TGTGCCAGCAGCGAATTGTACGGGACCAACACAGATACGCAGTATTTT
d_gene: -
j_gene: TRBJ2-3
v_gene: TRBV9
abundance: -

CDR3aa: CASSPTEYYEQYF
CDR3nt: TGTGCCAGCAGCCCAACCGAATACTACGAGCAGTACTTC
d_gene: -
j_gene: TRBJ2-7
v_gene: TRBV27
abundance: few

CDR3aa: CASSSGLAGDTQYF
CDR3nt: TGTGCCAGCAGTAGCGGACTAGCCGGAGATACGCAGTATTTT
d_gene: TRBD2
j_gene: TRBJ2-3
v_gene: TRBV28
abundance: few

CDR3aa: CASSPYKGGEETQYF
CDR3nt: TGTGCCAGCAGCCCCTATAAGGGAGGGGAAGAGACCCAGTACTTC
d_gene: TRBD2
j_gene: TRBJ2-5
v_gene: TRBV7-9
abundance: many

CDR3aa: CASSQEIAGTQYF
CDR3nt: TGCGCCAGCAGCCAAGAAATTGCGGGGACCCAGTACTTC
d_gene: -
j_gene: TRBJ2-5
v_gene: TRBV4-1
abundance: few

CDR3aa: CASSLERGPLSGANVLTF
CDR3nt: TGTGCCAGCAGCTTGGAGCGGGGTCCCCTCTCTGGGGCCAACGTCCTGACTTTC
d_gene: TRBD2
j_gene: TRBJ2-6
v_gene: TRBV5-4
abundance: few

CDR3aa: CATAGQGGYNEQFF
CDR3nt: TGTGCCACCGCGGGACAGGGGGGCTACAATGAGCAGTTCTTC
d_gene: TRBD1
j_gene: TRBJ2-1
v_gene: TRBV24-1
abundance: few

CDR3aa: CASSPGQGAFF
CDR3nt: TGTGCCAGCTCGCCGGGACAGGGGGCTTTCTTT
d_gene: TRBD1
j_gene: TRBJ1-1
v_gene: TRBV18
abundance: -

CDR3aa: CASSLRTGLDKNIQYF
CDR3nt: TGTGCCAGCAGCCTAAGGACAGGGTTGGACAAAAACATTCAGTACTTC
d_gene: TRBD1
j_gene: TRBJ2-4
v_gene: TRBV7-9
abundance: -

CDR3aa: CASSPLTGVNSPLHF
CDR3nt: TGTGCCAGCAGTCCCCTGACAGGGGTTAATTCACCCCTCCACTTT
d_gene: TRBD1
j_gene: TRBJ1-6
v_gene: TRBV28
abundance: few

CDR3aa: CASSFERRFQYF
CDR3nt: TGTGCCAGCAGCTTCGAGCGCCGGTTCCAGTACTTC
d_gene: -
j_gene: TRBJ2-5
v_gene: TRBV5-8
abundance: -

CDR3aa: CASSSGGRDNQPQHF
CDR3nt: TGTGCCAGCAGCTCAGGGGGACGGGACAATCAGCCCCAGCATTTT
d_gene: TRBD1
j_gene: TRBJ1-5
v_gene: TRBV7-2
abundance: few

CDR3aa: CASSAGQSGYTF
CDR3nt: TGTGCCAGCAGCGCCGGACAGTCTGGCTACACCTTC
d_gene: -
j_gene: TRBJ1-2
v_gene: TRBV9
abundance: -

CDR3aa: CASSSVSGGYTF
CDR3nt: TGTGCCAGCAGTTCCGTATCGGGGGGCTACACCTTC
d_gene: -
j_gene: TRBJ1-2
v_gene: TRBV28
abundance: few

CDR3aa: CASRKSDGNTGELFF
CDR3nt: TGCGCCAGCAGGAAATCGGACGGGAACACCGGGGAGCTGTTTTTT
d_gene: -
j_gene: TRBJ2-2
v_gene: TRBV5-1
abundance: -

CDR3aa: CSVVGGLHEQYF
CDR3nt: TGCAGCGTCGTGGGAGGTCTCCACGAGCAGTACTTC
d_gene: -
j_gene: TRBJ2-7
v_gene: TRBV29-1
abundance: -

CDR3aa: CASSPGQGAPGETQYF
CDR3nt: TGTGCCAGCTCACCAGGACAGGGGGCGCCGGGAGAGACCCAGTACTTC
d_gene: TRBD1
j_gene: TRBJ2-5
v_gene: TRBV18
abundance: few

CDR3aa: CASSRLPRDLYGNEQFF
CDR3nt: TGTGCCAGCAGCCGCCTACCTCGGGACCTATACGGTAATGAGCAGTTCTTC
d_gene: -
j_gene: TRBJ2-1
v_gene: TRBV14
abundance: few

CDR3aa: CASSRPTSRETQYF
CDR3nt: TGTGCCAGCAGCCGACCCACCAGCAGGGAGACCCAGTACTTC
d_gene: -
j_gene: TRBJ2-5
v_gene: TRBV7-2
abundance: few

CDR3aa: CSSHSGVDTQYF
CDR3nt: TGCAGTTCACATAGCGGGGTGGATACGCAGTATTTT
d_gene: TRBD2
j_gene: TRBJ2-3
v_gene: TRBV20-1
abundance: many

CDR3aa: CASSLGQGAPTYEQYF
CDR3nt: TGCGCCAGCAGCTTGGGACAGGGGGCTCCGACCTACGAGCAGTACTTC
d_gene: TRBD1
j_gene: TRBJ2-7
v_gene: TRBV5-1
abundance: few

CDR3aa: CASSEDWGETQYF
CDR3nt: TGTGCCAGCAGTGAAGACTGGGGGGAGACCCAGTACTTC
d_gene: -
j_gene: TRBJ2-5
v_gene: TRBV6-4
abundance: few

CDR3aa: CASSYDRAKNIQYF
CDR3nt: TGTGCCAGCAGTTACGATAGAGCCAAAAACATTCAGTACTTC
d_gene: -
j_gene: TRBJ2-4
v_gene: TRBV6-5
abundance: many

CDR3aa: CSVVRGDTEAFF
CDR3nt: TGCAGCGTGGTCCGGGGAGACACTGAAGCTTTCTTT
d_gene: -
j_gene: TRBJ1-1
v_gene: TRBV29-1
abundance: few

CDR3aa: CATSDPSRGTIDEQFF
CDR3nt: TGTGCCACCAGTGACCCTTCCCGCGGGACTATAGATGAGCAGTTCTTC
d_gene: TRBD2
j_gene: TRBJ2-1
v_gene: TRBV24-1
abundance: many

CDR3aa: CSASRGEEKLFF
CDR3nt: TGCAGTGCTAGCAGGGGTGAAGAAAAACTGTTTTTT
d_gene: -
j_gene: TRBJ1-4
v_gene: TRBV20-1
abundance: -

CDR3aa: CASSTTVGYNSPLHF
CDR3nt: TGTGCCAGCAGTACCACCGTGGGCTATAATTCACCCCTCCACTTT
d_gene: -
j_gene: TRBJ1-6
v_gene: TRBV28
abundance: -